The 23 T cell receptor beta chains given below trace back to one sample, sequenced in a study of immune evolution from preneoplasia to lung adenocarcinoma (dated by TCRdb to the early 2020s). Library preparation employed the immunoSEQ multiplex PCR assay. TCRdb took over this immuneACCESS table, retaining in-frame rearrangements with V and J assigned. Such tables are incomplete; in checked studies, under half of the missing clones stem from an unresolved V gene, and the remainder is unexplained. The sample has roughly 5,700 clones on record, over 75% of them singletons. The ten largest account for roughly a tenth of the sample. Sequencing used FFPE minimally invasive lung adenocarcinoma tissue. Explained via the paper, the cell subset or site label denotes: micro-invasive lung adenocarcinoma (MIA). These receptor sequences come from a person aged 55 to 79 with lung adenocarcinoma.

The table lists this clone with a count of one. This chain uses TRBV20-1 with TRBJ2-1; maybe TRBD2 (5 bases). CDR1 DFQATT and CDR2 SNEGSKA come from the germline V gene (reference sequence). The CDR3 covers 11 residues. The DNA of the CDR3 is TGCAGAGGAAAGGGCGGGAATGAGCAGTTCTTC. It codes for CRGKGGNEQFF.

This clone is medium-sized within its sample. The CDR3 loop is CASRPTGAEAFF. CDR3 DNA sequence: TGTGCCAGCAGACCTACAGGGGCTGAAGCTTTCTTT. The V gene is TRBV7-9, the J gene TRBJ1-1, with 7 bases identical to TRBD1. The CDR3 length is 12 residues. V dropped 6 bases and J dropped 6; count of bases not matched to a gene: 4. CDR1 is SEHNR, CDR2 FQNEAQ, per germline (reference sequence).

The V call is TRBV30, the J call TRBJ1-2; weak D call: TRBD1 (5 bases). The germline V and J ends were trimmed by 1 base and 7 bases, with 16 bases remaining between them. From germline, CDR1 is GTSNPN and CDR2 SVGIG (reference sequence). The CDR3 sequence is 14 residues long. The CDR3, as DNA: TGTGCCTGGAGTGGAGACAGACCCTCTGGTGGCTACACCTTC. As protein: CAWSGDRPSGGYTF.

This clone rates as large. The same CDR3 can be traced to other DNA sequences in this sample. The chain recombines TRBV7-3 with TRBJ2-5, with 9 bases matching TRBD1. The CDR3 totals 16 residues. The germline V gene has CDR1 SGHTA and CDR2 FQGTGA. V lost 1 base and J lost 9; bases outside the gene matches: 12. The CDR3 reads CASSLRGDRAFGAQYF. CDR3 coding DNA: TGTGCCAGCAGCTTAAGGGGGGACAGGGCTTTTGGGGCCCAGTACTTC.

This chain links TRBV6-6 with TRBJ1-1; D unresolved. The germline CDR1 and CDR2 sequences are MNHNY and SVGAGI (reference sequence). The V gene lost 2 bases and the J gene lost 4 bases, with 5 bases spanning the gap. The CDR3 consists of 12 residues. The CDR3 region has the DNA TGTGCCAGCAGTTACGATGTCACTGAAGCTTTCTTT. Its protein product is CASSYDVTEAFF.

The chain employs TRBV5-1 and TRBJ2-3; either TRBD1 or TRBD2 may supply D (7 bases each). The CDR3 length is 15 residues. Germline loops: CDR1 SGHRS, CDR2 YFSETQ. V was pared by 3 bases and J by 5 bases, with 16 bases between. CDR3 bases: TGCGCCAGCAGCTATGCGACCAGGGGGGGAGATACGCAGTATTTT. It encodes CASSYATRGGDTQYF.

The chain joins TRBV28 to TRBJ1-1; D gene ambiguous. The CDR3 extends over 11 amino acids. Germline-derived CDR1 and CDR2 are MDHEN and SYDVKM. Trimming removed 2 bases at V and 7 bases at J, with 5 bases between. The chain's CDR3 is CASSLGGEAFF. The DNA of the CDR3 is TGTGCCAGCAGTTTAGGAGGTGAAGCTTTCTTT.

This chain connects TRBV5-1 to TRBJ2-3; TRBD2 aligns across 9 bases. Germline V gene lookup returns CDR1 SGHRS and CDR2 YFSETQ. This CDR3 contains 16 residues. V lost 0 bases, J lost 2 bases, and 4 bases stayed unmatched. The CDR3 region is CASSLGLAAITDTQYF. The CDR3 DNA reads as TGCGCCAGCAGCTTGGGACTAGCGGCGATCACAGATACGCAGTATTTT.

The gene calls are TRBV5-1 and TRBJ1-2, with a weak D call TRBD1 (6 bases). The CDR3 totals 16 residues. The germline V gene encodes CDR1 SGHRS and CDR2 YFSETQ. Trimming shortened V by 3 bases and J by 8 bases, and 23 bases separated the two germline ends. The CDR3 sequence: CASSWGALGTKDGYTF. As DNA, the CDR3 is TGCGCCAGCAGCTGGGGGGCATTAGGGACAAAAGACGGCTACACCTTC.

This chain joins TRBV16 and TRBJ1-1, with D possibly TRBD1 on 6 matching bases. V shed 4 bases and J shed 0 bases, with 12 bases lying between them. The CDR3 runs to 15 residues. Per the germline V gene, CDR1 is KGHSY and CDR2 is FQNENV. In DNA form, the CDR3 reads TGTGCCAGCAGCCGCAGGGACATATTGAACACTGAAGCTTTCTTT. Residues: CASSRRDILNTEAFF. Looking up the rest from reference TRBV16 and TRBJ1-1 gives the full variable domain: GEEVAQTPKHLVRGEGQKAKLYCAPIKGHSYVFWYQQVLKNEFKFLISFQNENVFDETGMPKERFSAKCLPNSPCSLEIQATKLEDSAVYFCASSRRDILNTEAFFGQGTRLTVV.

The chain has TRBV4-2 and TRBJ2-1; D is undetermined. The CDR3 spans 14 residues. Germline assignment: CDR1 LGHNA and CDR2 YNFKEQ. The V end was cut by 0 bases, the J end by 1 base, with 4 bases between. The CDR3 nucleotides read TGTGCCAGCAGCCAAGAGGGGTCCTACAATGAGCAGTTCTTC. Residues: CASSQEGSYNEQFF.

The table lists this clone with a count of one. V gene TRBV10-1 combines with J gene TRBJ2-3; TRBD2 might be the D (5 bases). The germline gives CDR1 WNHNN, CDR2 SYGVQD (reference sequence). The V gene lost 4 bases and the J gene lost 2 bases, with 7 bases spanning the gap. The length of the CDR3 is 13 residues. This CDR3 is CASSGTFTDTQYF. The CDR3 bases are TGCGCCAGCAGTGGGACTTTCACAGATACGCAGTATTTT.

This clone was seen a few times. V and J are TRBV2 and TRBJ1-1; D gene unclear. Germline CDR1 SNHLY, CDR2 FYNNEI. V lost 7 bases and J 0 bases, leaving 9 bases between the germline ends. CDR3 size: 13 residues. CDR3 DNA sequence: TGTGCCAGCAAGGTAGACCTGAACACTGAAGCTTTCTTT. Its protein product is CASKVDLNTEAFF.

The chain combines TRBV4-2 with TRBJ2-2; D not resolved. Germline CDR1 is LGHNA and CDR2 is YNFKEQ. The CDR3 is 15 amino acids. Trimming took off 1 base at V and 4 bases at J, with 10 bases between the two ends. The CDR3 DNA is TGTGCCAGCAGCCAAGCAGGTGGGCTCACCGGGGAGCTGTTTTTT. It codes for CASSQAGGLTGELFF.

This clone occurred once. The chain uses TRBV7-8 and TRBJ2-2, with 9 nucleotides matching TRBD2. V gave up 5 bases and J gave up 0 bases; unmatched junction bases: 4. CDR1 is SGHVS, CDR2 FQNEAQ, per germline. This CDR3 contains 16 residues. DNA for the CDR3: TGTGCCAGCAGCCCAAGACTAGCGGCGAACACCGGGGAGCTGTTTTTT. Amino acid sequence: CASSPRLAANTGELFF.

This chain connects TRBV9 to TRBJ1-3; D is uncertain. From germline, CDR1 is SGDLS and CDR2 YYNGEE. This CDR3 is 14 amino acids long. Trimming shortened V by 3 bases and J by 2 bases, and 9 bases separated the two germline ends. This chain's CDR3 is CASSGADPGNTIYF. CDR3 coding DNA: TGTGCCAGCAGCGGAGCAGACCCTGGAAACACCATATATTTT.

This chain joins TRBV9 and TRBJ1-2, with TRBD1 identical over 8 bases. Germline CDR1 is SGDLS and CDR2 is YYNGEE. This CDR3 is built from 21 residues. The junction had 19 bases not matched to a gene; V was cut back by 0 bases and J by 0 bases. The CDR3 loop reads CASSVVGQACSPLKANYGYTF. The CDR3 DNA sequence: TGTGCCAGCAGCGTAGTGGGACAGGCATGTTCCCCTTTAAAAGCTAACTATGGCTACACCTTC.

CDR3 in DNA: TGTGCCAGCAGTAACCGGGACAGGGGAGGGAATGAGCAGTTCTTC. Translation gives CASSNRDRGGNEQFF. The chain links TRBV6-1 to TRBJ2-1; 10 nucleotides align to TRBD1. Trimming at V came to 5 bases and at J to 7 bases, leaving 8 bases not matched to a gene. Germline loops: CDR1 MNHNS, CDR2 SASEGT. The CDR3 has 15 amino acids.

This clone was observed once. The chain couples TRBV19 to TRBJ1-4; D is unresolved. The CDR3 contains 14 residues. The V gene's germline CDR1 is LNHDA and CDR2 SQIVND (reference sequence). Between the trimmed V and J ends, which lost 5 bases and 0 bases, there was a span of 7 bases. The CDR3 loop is CASSGDATNEKLFF. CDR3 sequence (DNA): TGTGCCAGTAGTGGGGATGCAACTAATGAAAAACTGTTTTTT.

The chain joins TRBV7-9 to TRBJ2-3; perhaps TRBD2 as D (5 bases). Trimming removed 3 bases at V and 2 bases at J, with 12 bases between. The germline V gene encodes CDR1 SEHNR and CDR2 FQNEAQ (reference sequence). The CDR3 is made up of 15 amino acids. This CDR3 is CASSFSTGNTDTQYF. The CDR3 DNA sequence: TGTGCCAGCAGCTTCTCAACGGGAAACACAGATACGCAGTATTTT.

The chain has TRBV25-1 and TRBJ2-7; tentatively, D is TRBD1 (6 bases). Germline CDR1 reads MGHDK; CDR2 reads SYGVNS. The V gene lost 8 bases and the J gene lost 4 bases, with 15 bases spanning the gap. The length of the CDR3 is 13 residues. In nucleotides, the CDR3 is TGTGCCAGCGGAGAGACAGGTACTTACGAGCAGTACTTC. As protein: CASGETGTYEQYF.

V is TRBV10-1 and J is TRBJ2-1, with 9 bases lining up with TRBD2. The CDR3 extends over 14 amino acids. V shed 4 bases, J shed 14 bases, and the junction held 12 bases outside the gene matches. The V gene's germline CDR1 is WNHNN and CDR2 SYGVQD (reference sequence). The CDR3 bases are TGCGCCAGCAGTGGGGGACTAGCCACCGGAGAGAAGTTCTTC. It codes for CASSGGLATGEKFF.

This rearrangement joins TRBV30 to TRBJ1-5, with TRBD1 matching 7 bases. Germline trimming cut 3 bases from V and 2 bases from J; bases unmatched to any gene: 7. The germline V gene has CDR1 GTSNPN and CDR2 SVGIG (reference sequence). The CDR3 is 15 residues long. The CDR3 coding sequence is TGTGCCTGGAGGTCCCCAGGGGGTGGCAATCAGCCCCAGCATTTT. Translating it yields CAWRSPGGGNQPQHF.